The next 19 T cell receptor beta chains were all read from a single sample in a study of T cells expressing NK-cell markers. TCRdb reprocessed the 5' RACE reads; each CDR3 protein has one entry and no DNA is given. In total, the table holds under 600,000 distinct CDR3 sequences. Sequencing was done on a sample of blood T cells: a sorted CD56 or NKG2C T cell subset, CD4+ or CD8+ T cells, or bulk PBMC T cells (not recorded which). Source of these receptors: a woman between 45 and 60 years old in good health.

CDR3 sequence reads: CASSMGTSGSETQYF. The gene calls are TRBV19 and TRBJ2-5; TCRdb lists TRBD2, though no DNA is available to test this call. The germline gives CDR1 LNHDA, CDR2 SQIVND (reference sequence). This CDR3 region has 15 residues.

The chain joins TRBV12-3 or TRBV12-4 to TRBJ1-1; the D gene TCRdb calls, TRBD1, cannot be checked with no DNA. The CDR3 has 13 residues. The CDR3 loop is CASSIPGAGKAFF.

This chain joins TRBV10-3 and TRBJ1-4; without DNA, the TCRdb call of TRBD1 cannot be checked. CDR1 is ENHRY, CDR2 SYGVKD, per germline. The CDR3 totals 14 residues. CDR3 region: CAISEGRGLEKLFF.

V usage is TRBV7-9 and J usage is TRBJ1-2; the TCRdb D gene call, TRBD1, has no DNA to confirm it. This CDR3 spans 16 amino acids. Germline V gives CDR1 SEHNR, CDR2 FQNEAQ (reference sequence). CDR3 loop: CASSSPRDRLNYGYTF.

CDR3 sequence reads: CAIREDRENLYEQYF. The genes are TRBV10-3 and TRBJ2-7; TCRdb calls TRBD1, which cannot be checked without DNA. Germline lookup yields CDR1 ENHRY and CDR2 SYGVKD. This CDR3 is 15 amino acids long.

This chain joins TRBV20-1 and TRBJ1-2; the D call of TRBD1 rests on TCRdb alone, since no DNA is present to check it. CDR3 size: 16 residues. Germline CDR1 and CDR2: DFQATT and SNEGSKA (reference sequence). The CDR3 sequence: CSARVVRDRHNYGYTF.

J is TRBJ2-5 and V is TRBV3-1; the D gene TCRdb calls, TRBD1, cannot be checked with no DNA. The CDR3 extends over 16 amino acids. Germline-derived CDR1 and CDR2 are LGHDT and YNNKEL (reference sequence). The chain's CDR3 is CASSQRPGMRGATQYF.

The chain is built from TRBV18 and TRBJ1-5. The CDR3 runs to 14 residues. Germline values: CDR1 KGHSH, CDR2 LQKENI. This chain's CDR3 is CASSPRSSNQPQHF.

This CDR3 is CASREGGTGTEAFF. The V call is TRBV12-3 or TRBV12-4, the J call TRBJ1-1; TCRdb's D call of TRBD1 is untestable without DNA. CDR3 length: 14 residues.

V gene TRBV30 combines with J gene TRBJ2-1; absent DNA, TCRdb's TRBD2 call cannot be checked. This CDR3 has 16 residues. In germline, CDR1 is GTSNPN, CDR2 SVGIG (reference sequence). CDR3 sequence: CAWNADSGSIYNEQFF.

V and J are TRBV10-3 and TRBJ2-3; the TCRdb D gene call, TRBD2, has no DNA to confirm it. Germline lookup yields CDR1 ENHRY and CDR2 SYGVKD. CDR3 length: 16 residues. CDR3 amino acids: CAISAGLAGPPDTQYF.

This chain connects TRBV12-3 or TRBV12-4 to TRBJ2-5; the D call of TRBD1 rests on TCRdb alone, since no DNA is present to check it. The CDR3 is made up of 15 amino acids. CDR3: CASTLSAGQGETQYF.

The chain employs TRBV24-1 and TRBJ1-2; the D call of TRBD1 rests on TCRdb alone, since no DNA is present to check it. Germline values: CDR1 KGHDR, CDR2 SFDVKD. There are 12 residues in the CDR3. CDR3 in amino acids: CATRGTGHGYTF.

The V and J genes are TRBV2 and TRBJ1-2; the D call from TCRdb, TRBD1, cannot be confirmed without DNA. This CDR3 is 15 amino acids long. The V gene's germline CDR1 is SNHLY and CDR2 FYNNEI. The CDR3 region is CASSERGQGDYGYTF.

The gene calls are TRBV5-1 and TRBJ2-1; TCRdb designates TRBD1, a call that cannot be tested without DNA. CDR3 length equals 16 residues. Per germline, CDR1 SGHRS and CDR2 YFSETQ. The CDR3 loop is CASSLVGQGLSNEQFF.

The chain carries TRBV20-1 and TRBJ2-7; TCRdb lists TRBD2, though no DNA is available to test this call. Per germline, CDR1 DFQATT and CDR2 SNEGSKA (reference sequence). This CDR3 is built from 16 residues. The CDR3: CSARAQTSGRAGEQYF.

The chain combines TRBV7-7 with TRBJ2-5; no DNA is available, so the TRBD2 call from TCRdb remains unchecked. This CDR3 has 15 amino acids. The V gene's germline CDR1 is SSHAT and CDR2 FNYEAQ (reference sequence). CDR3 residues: CASSPQGGGEETQYF. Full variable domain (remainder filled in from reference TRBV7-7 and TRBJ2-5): GAGVSQSPRYKVTKRGQDVTLRCDPISSHATLYWYQQALGQGPEFLTYFNYEAQPDKSGLPSDRFSAERPEGSISTLTIQRTEQRDSAMYRCASSPQGGGEETQYFGPGTRLLVL.

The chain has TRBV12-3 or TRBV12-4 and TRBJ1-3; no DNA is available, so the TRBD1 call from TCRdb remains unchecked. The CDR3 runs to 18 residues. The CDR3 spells CASSFFGKAINAGNTIYF.

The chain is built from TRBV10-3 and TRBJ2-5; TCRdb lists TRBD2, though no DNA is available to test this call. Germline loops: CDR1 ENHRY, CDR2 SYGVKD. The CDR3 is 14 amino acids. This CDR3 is CAISRDSDQETQYF.